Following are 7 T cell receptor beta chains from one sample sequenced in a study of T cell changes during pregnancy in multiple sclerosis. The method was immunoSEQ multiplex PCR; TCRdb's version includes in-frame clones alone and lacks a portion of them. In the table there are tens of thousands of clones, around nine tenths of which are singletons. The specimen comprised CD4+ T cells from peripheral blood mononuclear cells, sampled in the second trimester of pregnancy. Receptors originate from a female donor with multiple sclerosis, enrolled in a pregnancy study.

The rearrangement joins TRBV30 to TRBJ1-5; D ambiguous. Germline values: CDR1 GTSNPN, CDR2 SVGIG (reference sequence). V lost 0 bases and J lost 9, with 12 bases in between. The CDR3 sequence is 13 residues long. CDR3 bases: TGTGCCTGGAGTGTCGCGGAGGATTCGCCCCAGCATTTT. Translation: CAWSVAEDSPQHF.

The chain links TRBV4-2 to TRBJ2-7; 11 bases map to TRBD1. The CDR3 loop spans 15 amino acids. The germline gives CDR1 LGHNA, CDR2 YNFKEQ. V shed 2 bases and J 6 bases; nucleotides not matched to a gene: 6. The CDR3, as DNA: TGTGCCAGCAGCCAACAAGGACAGGGGGCGGGCGAGCAGTACTTC. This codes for CASSQQGQGAGEQYF.

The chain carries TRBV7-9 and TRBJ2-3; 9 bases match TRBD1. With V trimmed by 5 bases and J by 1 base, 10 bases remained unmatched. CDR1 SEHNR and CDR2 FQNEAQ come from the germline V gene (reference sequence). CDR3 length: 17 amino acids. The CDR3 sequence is CASSPRLRDRGTDTQYF. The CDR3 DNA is TGTGCCAGCAGCCCTCGGTTGAGGGACAGGGGCACAGATACGCAGTATTTT.

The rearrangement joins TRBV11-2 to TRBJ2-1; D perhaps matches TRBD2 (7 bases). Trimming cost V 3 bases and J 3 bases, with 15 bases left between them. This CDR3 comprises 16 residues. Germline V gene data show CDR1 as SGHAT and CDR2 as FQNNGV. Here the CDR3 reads CASSFIGGHDYNEQFF. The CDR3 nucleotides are TGTGCCAGCAGCTTTATCGGGGGGCATGACTACAATGAGCAGTTCTTC.

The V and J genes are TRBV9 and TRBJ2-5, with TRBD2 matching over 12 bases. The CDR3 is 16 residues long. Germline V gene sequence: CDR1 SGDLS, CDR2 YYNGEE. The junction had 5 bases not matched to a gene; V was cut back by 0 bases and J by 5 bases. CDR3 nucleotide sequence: TGTGCCAGCAGCGTAGCTGGACTAGCGGGAAGGGAGACCCAGTACTTC. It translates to CASSVAGLAGRETQYF.

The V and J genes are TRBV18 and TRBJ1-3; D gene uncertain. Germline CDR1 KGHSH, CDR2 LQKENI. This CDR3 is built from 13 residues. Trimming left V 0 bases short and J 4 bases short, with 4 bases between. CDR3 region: CASSPPGGNTIYF. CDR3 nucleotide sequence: TGTGCCAGCTCACCACCTGGCGGAAACACCATATATTTT.

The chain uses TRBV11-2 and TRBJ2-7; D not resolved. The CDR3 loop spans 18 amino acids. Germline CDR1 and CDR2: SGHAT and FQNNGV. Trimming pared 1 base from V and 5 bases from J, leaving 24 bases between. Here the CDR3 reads CASSLVAGSSQLVDEQYF. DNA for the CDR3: TGTGCCAGCAGCTTAGTGGCAGGCTCCTCTCAACTGGTCGACGAGCAGTACTTC.